The source of this TCR beta chain is a study of blood T cells in healthy people across ages. Trimming took 2 bases from V and 14 from J; bases not matched to a gene: 23. The germline V gene has CDR1 DFQATT and CDR2 SNEGSKA (reference sequence). This CDR3 contains 17 residues. On this clonotype itself: What it binds is unknown.

The second PCR ran roughly 6 to 11 cycles with a sample-barcoded 5' primer and J-beta primers. TCRdb recomputed calls from the 5' RACE reads with MiXCR, one row per CDR3 protein. This table holds roughly 720,000 distinct CDR3 sequences, approximately 53% found once. Study observations and caveats: Roughly linear declines in TCR beta diversity per million T cells occurred with age. PBMCs that were unsorted prevented a conclusive naive versus antigen-experienced comparison.

V usage is TRBV20-1 and J usage is TRBJ2-3; TRBD2 agrees at 9 bases. Sequencing input: blood. This sequence was found in an elderly man in good health. The CDR3, as DNA: TGCAGTGCTAGACCTTTGGCGGGAGGGACAACGGTGGGATACGCGTATTTT. Translation gives CSARPLAGGTTVGYAYF.